This entry lists 6 T cell receptor beta chains sequenced from one sample in a study of blood T cells in healthy people across ages. Together with a sample-barcoded 5' primer, a J-beta primer mix was included in a second PCR lasting roughly 6 to 12 cycles. TCRdb re-derived calls from the 5' RACE reads in MiXCR, one entry per CDR3 protein. The data contain about 800,000 distinct CDR3 sequences, around 25% of them singletons. The same sample was also used in a study of T cells of mothers and their children.

Sequenced: blood. These receptor sequences come from a boy aged 10-17 years in good health.

The rearrangement uses TRBV4-3 and TRBJ1-1, with D unclear. The germline V gene has CDR1 LGHNA and CDR2 YSLEER. There are 16 residues in the CDR3. V lost 0 bases to trimming and J lost 0 bases, with 11 bases between them. CDR3 sequence (DNA): TGCGCCAGCAGCCAAGAGCCTTTAGGGTTGAACACTGAAGCTTTCTTT. The encoded protein is CASSQEPLGLNTEAFF.

V and J are TRBV4-3 and TRBJ2-3; a possible D gene is TRBD2 (5 bases). CDR1 and CDR2 (germline): LGHNA, YSLEER. The CDR3 contains 17 residues. V lost 5 bases and J lost 0, with 18 bases in between. The CDR3 region is CASSFIGDGSSTDTQYF. In DNA, the CDR3 is TGCGCCAGCAGCTTTATCGGGGATGGGTCTAGCACAGATACGCAGTATTTT.

This sequence joins TRBV28 and TRBJ2-7; perhaps TRBD2 as D (6 bases). V lost 7 bases and J lost 0, with 10 bases in between. CDR3 length: 13 residues. Germline values: CDR1 MDHEN, CDR2 SYDVKM. Written as DNA, the CDR3 is TGTGCCAGCACTTCGGGGGACTCCTACGAGCAGTACTTC. Encoded protein: CASTSGDSYEQYF.

In its sample, this clonotype was seen a few times. The rearrangement uses TRBV11-1 and TRBJ2-7, with D perhaps TRBD1 or TRBD2 (5 bases each). CDR1 is SGHAT and CDR2 is FQDESV in the germline V gene (reference sequence). CDR3 size: 15 residues. The germline V and J ends were trimmed by 4 bases and 3 bases, with 16 bases remaining between them. The DNA of the CDR3 is TGTGCCAGCAGCTATGGACATGGGGGAGACTACGAGCAGTACTTC. Amino acid sequence: CASSYGHGGDYEQYF.

The V gene is TRBV11-2, the J gene TRBJ1-4; TRBD1 aligns across 7 bases. V was clipped by 5 bases and J by 3 bases; unmatched bases: 3. The CDR3 sequence is 14 residues long. Germline-derived CDR1 and CDR2 are SGHAT and FQNNGV. DNA for the CDR3: TGTGCCAGCAGCACAGGGGAGGCTAATGAAAAACTGTTTTTT. It specifies CASSTGEANEKLFF. The entire variable domain, with the rest obtained from reference TRBV11-2 and TRBJ1-4, is as follows: EAGVAQSPRYKIIEKRQSVAFWCNPISGHATLYWYQQILGQGPKLLIQFQNNGVVDDSQLPKDRFSAERLKGVDSTLKIQPAKLEDSAVYLCASSTGEANEKLFFGSGTQLSVL.

This clonotype was recorded a few times. The chain couples TRBV5-1 to TRBJ2-3; tentatively, D is TRBD2 (5 bases). CDR1 SGHRS and CDR2 YFSETQ come from the germline V gene. The CDR3 is 15 residues long. V was shortened by 5 bases and J by 4 bases, with 17 bases between the two germline ends. CDR3: CASREDYWLADTQYF. The CDR3 nucleotides are TGCGCCAGCAGGGAGGATTACTGGTTGGCAGATACGCAGTATTTT.